This T cell receptor (beta chain) was observed in a study of CD8 T cells in Susac syndrome. The CDR3 is made up of 14 amino acids. Germline V gene lookup returns CDR1 MNHEY and CDR2 SVGAGI. Losses at the gene ends were 2 bases for V and 4 bases for J; bases not matched to a gene: 5. RNA, at about 0.45 to 1 ug, was reverse transcribed with random hexamers. From the immunoSEQ multiplex PCR reads, TCRdb called clonotypes with MiXCR, one entry per CDR3 protein. The profile covers 50,000 to 65,000 distinct CDR3 sequences, with 90% to 95% appearing a single time and approximately 0.2% taken by the ten largest.

The sequenced sample was CD8+ T cells from PBMCs. This TCR was sampled from a human donor in good health. V usage is TRBV6-5 and J usage is TRBJ2-7; 7 bases are shared with TRBD1. CDR3 coding DNA: TGTGCCAGCAGTTACGGGTGGGACAGATACGAGCAGTACTTC. Amino acids: CASSYGWDRYEQYF.